Following are 7 T cell receptor beta chains from one sample sequenced in a study of T cells after posttransplantation cyclophosphamide. The table came from immunoSEQ multiplex PCR; TCRdb's copy has only in-frame clones and leaves some out. This sample carries roughly 49,000 clones, none of them present only once. The sequenced material came from PBMCs. The receptors shown here come from a man in his forties or fifties in good health, CMV-negative, and a related stem cell transplant donor.

Ten or more counts support this clone. The V and J genes are TRBV4-3 and TRBJ1-4, with D perhaps matching TRBD1 (6 bases). Per the germline V gene, CDR1 is LGHNA and CDR2 is YSLEER. The V end was cut by 0 bases, the J end by 7 bases, with 9 bases between. The length of the CDR3 is 14 residues. Here the CDR3 DNA reads TGCGCCAGCAGCCAAGATCAGGGGCGTGAAAAACTGTTTTTT. Encoded protein: CASSQDQGREKLFF.

In its sample, this clone was seen many times. V usage is TRBV30 and J usage is TRBJ1-1, with D unresolved. With 3 bases removed from V and 1 base from J, the gap between germline ends came to 9 bases. CDR1 is GTSNPN and CDR2 is SVGIG in the germline V gene (reference sequence). The CDR3 totals 13 residues. The CDR3 loop is CAWRGRANTEAFF. CDR3 coding DNA: TGTGCCTGGAGGGGCAGAGCGAACACTGAAGCTTTCTTT.

Many counts were recorded for this clone. V gene TRBV7-2 combines with J gene TRBJ2-7; the match to TRBD2 covers 9 bases. V shed 4 bases and J 3 bases; nucleotides not matched to a gene: 4. The germline CDR1 and CDR2 sequences are SGHTA and FQGNSA. The CDR3 has 14 residues. CDR3 in amino acids: CASSSSGRHYEQYF. CDR3 nucleotide sequence: TGTGCCAGCAGCTCGAGCGGGAGGCACTACGAGCAGTACTTC.

The sample holds many counts of this clone. The V and J genes are TRBV6-8 and TRBJ1-5, with D possibly matching TRBD1 (5 bases). Deletions cut 2 bases from V and 6 bases from J, with 17 bases between. The CDR3 contains 16 residues. Germline CDR1 is MNHGY and CDR2 is SAAAGT. The DNA for the CDR3 is TGTGCCAGCAGTTACGTTATGGGGCAGGCAGGTCAGCCCCAGCATTTT. As protein: CASSYVMGQAGQPQHF.

Many counts were recorded for this clone. The chain uses TRBV7-2 and TRBJ2-7; 10 nucleotides align to TRBD2. V lost 1 base to trimming and J lost 4 bases; unmatched junction nucleotides: 7. The CDR3 contains 16 residues. Germline V gene data show CDR1 as SGHTA and CDR2 as FQGNSA. CDR3 DNA sequence: TGTGCCAGCAGCTTAGGCGGTCTAGCGGGAGTATACGAGCAGTACTTC. Its protein is CASSLGGLAGVYEQYF. Together with reference TRBV7-2 and TRBJ2-7, the CDR3 gives the full variable domain: GAGVSQSPSNKVTEKGKDVELRCDPISGHTALYWYRQSLGQGLEFLIYFQGNSAPDKSGLPSDRFSAERTGGSVSTLTIQRTQQEDSAVYLCASSLGGLAGVYEQYFGPGTRLTVT.

This clone appeared many times. This chain uses TRBV7-8 with TRBJ2-5, with D possibly being TRBD2 (6 bases). V was shortened by 3 bases and J by 4 bases, with 12 bases between the two germline ends. The length of the CDR3 is 14 residues. CDR1 SGHVS and CDR2 FQNEAQ come from the germline V gene. CDR3 DNA sequence: TGTGCCAGCAGCTTGGGGGGATTTTCAGAGACCCAGTACTTC. It translates to CASSLGGFSETQYF.

This clone was recorded a few times. The chain joins TRBV6-6 to TRBJ1-4; a weak D match, TRBD1 (5 bases). Trimming stripped 2 bases from V and 7 bases from J, with 11 bases between. Germline CDR1 and CDR2: MNHNY and SVGAGI (reference sequence). This CDR3 has 14 amino acids. The CDR3 bases are TGTGCCAGCAGTTACAGGGGATTCAGTGAAAAACTGTTTTTT. Translated: CASSYRGFSEKLFF.